This TCR beta chain emerged from a study of T-cell memory formation after mild COVID-19. This CDR3 region has 15 residues. V was clipped by 0 bases and J by 6 bases; unmatched bases: 0. Per the germline V gene, CDR1 is MRHNA and CDR2 is SNTAGT. Ten or more counts support this clonotype. TCRdb fed the 5' RACE reads into MiXCR, producing one record per CDR3 protein. The sample lists hundreds of thousands of distinct CDR3 sequences; 8% to 9% were seen once. Specimen: PBMCs or a T cell subset sorted from them (not recorded which). The chain carries TRBV6-4 and TRBJ2-3; 13 nucleotides match TRBD2. The clonotype comes from a man younger than 35 who had mild COVID-19 (a few samples of this study predate the infection). Cell type and time point are not known. Here the CDR3 reads CASSDSTSGGDTQYF. Written as DNA, the CDR3 is TGTGCCAGCAGTGACTCGACTAGCGGGGGGGATACGCAGTATTTT.